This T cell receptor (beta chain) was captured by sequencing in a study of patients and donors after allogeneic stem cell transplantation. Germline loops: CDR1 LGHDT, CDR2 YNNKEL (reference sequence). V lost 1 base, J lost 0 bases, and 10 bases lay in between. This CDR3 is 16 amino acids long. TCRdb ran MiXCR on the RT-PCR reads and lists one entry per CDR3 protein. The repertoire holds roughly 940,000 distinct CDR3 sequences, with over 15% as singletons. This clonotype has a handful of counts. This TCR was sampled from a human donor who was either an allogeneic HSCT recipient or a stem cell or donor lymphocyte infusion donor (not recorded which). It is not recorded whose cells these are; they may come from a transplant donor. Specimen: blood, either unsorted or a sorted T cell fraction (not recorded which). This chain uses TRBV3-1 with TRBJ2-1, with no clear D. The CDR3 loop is CASSQVVPSSYNEQFF. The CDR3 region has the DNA TGTGCCAGCAGCCAAGTGGTACCGAGCTCCTACAATGAGCAGTTCTTC.